This T cell receptor beta chain was recorded in a study of blood T cell repertoires in COVID-19. For the study at large: Samples representing acute and convalescent COVID-19 were sourced from the United States, Italy and Spain.

Here immunoSEQ multiplex PCR was the method, and the copy in TCRdb shows in-frame clones only, minus some. This sample has some 300,000 clones, with roughly 89% found just once. The CDR3 extends over 15 amino acids. Trimming removed 5 bases from V and 0 bases from J, with 13 bases in between. CDR1 is SGHTA and CDR2 is FQGNSA in the germline V gene. Patients from Seattle were sampled longitudinally, starting during active infection. Material: peripheral blood. J is TRBJ1-2 and V is TRBV7-2; no definite D call. The TCR originated in a woman aged 40 to 50 with COVID-19, enrolled during active disease. CDR3 coding DNA: TGTGCCAGCAGCGAGTGGGCAGGCCCTAACTATGGCTACACCTTC. It translates to CASSEWAGPNYGYTF.